This is a list of T cell receptor beta chains from one sample in a study of shared clonotypes between healthy human individuals. The method was immunoSEQ multiplex PCR; TCRdb's version includes in-frame clones alone and lacks a portion of them. Altogether under 2,000,000 clones are present, just under 95% being singletons, with the ten largest covering 1.2%. The material sequenced was naive CD8+ T cells sorted from blood. All receptors come from a man between 18 and 29 years old in good health. Both conserved end residues are part of each CDR3. Each record gives: V gene, clone size, J gene, D gene, CDR3 protein, CDR3 DNA. A D gene is named only where the DNA matches it firmly. The size field is filled for only some rows; it gives once, few, many or a size class.

V gene: TRBV27; clone size: .; J gene: TRBJ2-5; D gene: .; CDR3 protein: CASSPGTVQETQYF; CDR3 DNA: TGTGCCAGCAGTCCGGGGACCGTCCAAGAGACCCAGTACTTC
V gene: TRBV7-2; clone size: .; J gene: TRBJ2-3; D gene: TRBD2; CDR3 protein: CASSLLFTGTSGTDTQYF; CDR3 DNA: TGTGCCAGCAGCCTATTATTTACCGGGACTAGCGGCACAGATACGCAGTATTTT
V gene: TRBV27; clone size: .; J gene: TRBJ1-2; D gene: .; CDR3 protein: CASSPMGGLVDGYTF; CDR3 DNA: TGTGCCAGCAGTCCCATGGGGGGGCTCGTGGACGGCTACACCTTC
V gene: TRBV7-2; clone size: .; J gene: TRBJ2-5; D gene: .; CDR3 protein: CASSLDQDVGETQYF; CDR3 DNA: TGTGCCAGCAGCTTAGACCAGGACGTAGGGGAGACCCAGTACTTC
V gene: TRBV9; clone size: .; J gene: TRBJ1-6; D gene: .; CDR3 protein: CASSPNRAPHNSPLHF; CDR3 DNA: TGTGCCAGCAGCCCAAACAGGGCTCCACATAATTCACCCCTCCACTTT
V gene: TRBV6-1; clone size: .; J gene: TRBJ2-3; D gene: TRBD2; CDR3 protein: CATTGGLNTQYF; CDR3 DNA: TGTGCCACCACGGGGGGGTTGAATACGCAGTATTTT
V gene: TRBV6-5; clone size: .; J gene: TRBJ2-4; D gene: .; CDR3 protein: CATSQGGKNIQYF; CDR3 DNA: TGTGCCACCTCGCAGGGTGGAAAAAACATTCAGTACTTC
V gene: TRBV7-9; clone size: .; J gene: TRBJ2-7; D gene: .; CDR3 protein: CASSLSGHEQYF; CDR3 DNA: TGTGCCAGCAGTCTGAGTGGGCACGAGCAGTACTTC
V gene: TRBV7-6; clone size: .; J gene: TRBJ2-7; D gene: TRBD2; CDR3 protein: CASSKGLAGGPSVDEQYF; CDR3 DNA: TGTGCCAGCAGCAAGGGACTAGCGGGAGGGCCGAGCGTCGACGAGCAGTACTTC
V gene: TRBV11-1; clone size: .; J gene: TRBJ2-3; D gene: .; CDR3 protein: CASSLAGWTDTQYF; CDR3 DNA: TGTGCCAGCAGCTTAGCGGGATGGACAGATACGCAGTATTTT
V gene: TRBV27; clone size: few; J gene: TRBJ1-2; D gene: .; CDR3 protein: CAARGFYGYTF; CDR3 DNA: TGTGCCGCCAGGGGTTTCTATGGCTACACCTTC
V gene: TRBV10-2; clone size: few; J gene: TRBJ1-2; D gene: .; CDR3 protein: CASRDLKGGYTF; CDR3 DNA: TGCGCCAGCAGGGACCTAAAGGGGGGCTACACCTTC
V gene: TRBV7-6; clone size: .; J gene: TRBJ2-7; D gene: TRBD2; CDR3 protein: CASSLERGSYEQYF; CDR3 DNA: TGTGCCAGCAGCTTAGAGCGCGGGAGCTACGAGCAGTACTTC
V gene: TRBV12-5; clone size: .; J gene: TRBJ1-2; D gene: .; CDR3 protein: CASGLPPGGPHTF; CDR3 DNA: TGTGCTAGTGGTTTGCCGCCGGGGGGCCCTCACACCTTC
V gene: TRBV6-5; clone size: .; J gene: TRBJ2-6; D gene: .; CDR3 protein: CASSSDYSGANVLTF; CDR3 DNA: TGTGCCAGCAGTTCCGACTACTCTGGGGCCAACGTCCTGACTTTC
V gene: TRBV6-5; clone size: .; J gene: TRBJ1-5; D gene: TRBD1; CDR3 protein: CASRQGGQPQHF; CDR3 DNA: TGTGCCAGCCGACAGGGAGGGCAGCCCCAGCATTTT
V gene: TRBV27; clone size: .; J gene: TRBJ2-7; D gene: .; CDR3 protein: CASSLSEGAISYEQYF; CDR3 DNA: TGTGCCAGCAGTTTATCGGAGGGGGCGATCTCCTACGAGCAGTACTTC
V gene: TRBV4-1; clone size: .; J gene: TRBJ2-5; D gene: TRBD2; CDR3 protein: CASSQEGLAGLMGETQYF; CDR3 DNA: TGCGCCAGCAGCCAAGAGGGACTAGCGGGCCTAATGGGAGAGACCCAGTACTTC
V gene: TRBV6-1; clone size: .; J gene: TRBJ2-2; D gene: TRBD1; CDR3 protein: CASSDGTEPEGGELFF; CDR3 DNA: TGTGCCAGCAGTGATGGGACAGAGCCTGAGGGTGGGGAGCTGTTTTTT
V gene: TRBV27; clone size: .; J gene: TRBJ2-2; D gene: .; CDR3 protein: CASTSTGELFF; CDR3 DNA: TGTGCCAGCACCTCCACCGGGGAGCTGTTTTTT
V gene: TRBV9; clone size: .; J gene: TRBJ2-7; D gene: .; CDR3 protein: CASSVGWGGAIAYEQYF; CDR3 DNA: TGTGCCAGCAGCGTAGGTTGGGGTGGAGCTATAGCCTACGAGCAGTACTTC
V gene: TRBV7-2; clone size: once; J gene: TRBJ2-1; D gene: .; CDR3 protein: CASSLGYGNEQFF; CDR3 DNA: TGTGCCAGCAGCTTAGGATATGGCAATGAGCAGTTCTTC
V gene: TRBV11-2; clone size: .; J gene: TRBJ2-5; D gene: .; CDR3 protein: CASSLELVGIETQYF; CDR3 DNA: TGTGCCAGCAGCTTAGAACTAGTAGGCATAGAGACCCAGTACTTC
V gene: TRBV30; clone size: .; J gene: TRBJ1-2; D gene: TRBD1; CDR3 protein: CAWSVLEGARSGYTF; CDR3 DNA: TGTGCCTGGAGTGTACTCGAGGGGGCGCGAAGTGGCTACACCTTC
V gene: TRBV2; clone size: .; J gene: TRBJ2-1; D gene: .; CDR3 protein: CASMGGATYNEQFF; CDR3 DNA: TGTGCCAGCATGGGGGGGGCAACCTACAATGAGCAGTTCTTC
V gene: TRBV5-1; clone size: .; J gene: TRBJ1-1; D gene: TRBD1; CDR3 protein: CASRDRANTEAFF; CDR3 DNA: TGCGCCAGCAGGGACAGGGCGAACACTGAAGCTTTCTTT
V gene: TRBV27; clone size: .; J gene: TRBJ2-1; D gene: .; CDR3 protein: CASSPGERGNLNEQFF; CDR3 DNA: TGTGCCAGCAGTCCGGGCGAGCGCGGTAACCTGAATGAGCAGTTCTTC
V gene: TRBV7-2; clone size: .; J gene: TRBJ2-7; D gene: TRBD2; CDR3 protein: CASIPSGGYEQYF; CDR3 DNA: TGTGCCAGCATACCTAGCGGGGGATACGAGCAGTACTTC
V gene: TRBV10-2; clone size: .; J gene: TRBJ2-2; D gene: .; CDR3 protein: CASSEGWAGELFF; CDR3 DNA: TGCGCCAGCAGTGAGGGTTGGGCCGGGGAGCTGTTTTTT
V gene: TRBV10-1; clone size: .; J gene: TRBJ2-7; D gene: TRBD1; CDR3 protein: CASSEWDRPYEQYF; CDR3 DNA: TGCGCCAGCAGTGAGTGGGACAGGCCGTACGAGCAGTACTTC
V gene: TRBV7-9; clone size: .; J gene: TRBJ2-6; D gene: .; CDR3 protein: CASSLDAQYSGANVLTF; CDR3 DNA: TGTGCCAGCAGCTTAGACGCTCAATATTCGGGGGCCAACGTCCTGACTTTC
V gene: TRBV18; clone size: .; J gene: TRBJ2-1; D gene: TRBD2; CDR3 protein: CASSPPGLAGGVDEQFF; CDR3 DNA: TGTGCCAGCTCACCACCTGGACTAGCGGGGGGTGTTGATGAGCAGTTCTTC
V gene: TRBV11-2; clone size: .; J gene: TRBJ2-1; D gene: .; CDR3 protein: CASSLSVSSYNEQFF; CDR3 DNA: TGTGCCAGCAGCTTATCGGTAAGCTCCTACAATGAGCAGTTCTTC
V gene: TRBV7-9; clone size: .; J gene: TRBJ2-2; D gene: TRBD1; CDR3 protein: CASSFRQGASGELFF; CDR3 DNA: TGTGCCAGCAGCTTTCGACAGGGGGCCTCCGGGGAGCTGTTTTTT
V gene: TRBV7-9; clone size: .; J gene: TRBJ2-7; D gene: TRBD1; CDR3 protein: CASAGQGHEQYF; CDR3 DNA: TGTGCCAGCGCGGGACAGGGTCACGAGCAGTACTTC
V gene: TRBV13; clone size: .; J gene: TRBJ2-3; D gene: .; CDR3 protein: CASSSGLFTDTQYF; CDR3 DNA: TGTGCCAGCAGCTCGGGTCTATTCACAGATACGCAGTATTTT
V gene: TRBV27; clone size: .; J gene: TRBJ2-5; D gene: TRBD1; CDR3 protein: CASSLSRQGAWETQYF; CDR3 DNA: TGTGCCAGCAGTTTATCGAGACAGGGGGCTTGGGAGACCCAGTACTTC
V gene: TRBV15; clone size: .; J gene: TRBJ2-7; D gene: .; CDR3 protein: CATSTPAGYLPYEQYF; CDR3 DNA: TGTGCCACCAGCACGCCGGCCGGGTACCTCCCCTACGAGCAGTACTTC
V gene: TRBV10-1; clone size: .; J gene: TRBJ2-3; D gene: .; CDR3 protein: CASSSDSARGTNTQYF; CDR3 DNA: TGCGCCAGCAGTTCAGACAGTGCAAGGGGCACAAATACGCAGTATTTT
V gene: TRBV9; clone size: .; J gene: TRBJ2-2; D gene: .; CDR3 protein: CASSPSPGNTGELFF; CDR3 DNA: TGTGCCAGCAGTCCATCGCCAGGGAACACCGGGGAGCTGTTTTTT
V gene: TRBV6-1; clone size: .; J gene: TRBJ2-7; D gene: TRBD2; CDR3 protein: CASSEGGLAGIYGQYF; CDR3 DNA: TGTGCCAGCAGTGAAGGGGGACTAGCGGGCATCTACGGGCAGTACTTC
V gene: TRBV12-2; clone size: .; J gene: TRBJ2-4; D gene: .; CDR3 protein: CASPDTFGRGNF; CDR3 DNA: .
V gene: TRBV11-2; clone size: .; J gene: TRBJ2-1; D gene: .; CDR3 protein: CASSFLSNEQFF; CDR3 DNA: TGTGCCAGCAGCTTTCTTTCCAATGAGCAGTTCTTC
V gene: TRBV28; clone size: .; J gene: TRBJ2-7; D gene: TRBD1; CDR3 protein: CASSLNQLRQGVQSYEQYF; CDR3 DNA: TGTGCCAGCAGTTTAAATCAGCTGAGACAGGGGGTTCAGTCCTACGAGCAGTACTTC
V gene: TRBV5-6; clone size: .; J gene: TRBJ1-2; D gene: TRBD1; CDR3 protein: CASSWGQGEGGYTF; CDR3 DNA: TGTGCCAGCAGCTGGGGACAGGGGGAAGGCGGCTACACCTTC
V gene: TRBV2; clone size: once; J gene: TRBJ1-1; D gene: .; CDR3 protein: CASSEWWQTEAFF; CDR3 DNA: TGTGCCAGCAGTGAGTGGTGGCAGACTGAAGCTTTCTTT
V gene: TRBV4-1; clone size: .; J gene: TRBJ1-1; D gene: TRBD1; CDR3 protein: CASSQDRGARGPEAFF; CDR3 DNA: TGCGCCAGCAGCCAAGATCGGGGGGCGAGGGGGCCTGAAGCTTTCTTT
V gene: TRBV7-2; clone size: .; J gene: TRBJ2-1; D gene: .; CDR3 protein: CASSFFQGEGLDNEQFF; CDR3 DNA: TGTGCCAGCAGCTTCTTCCAGGGGGAGGGCTTGGACAATGAGCAGTTCTTC
V gene: TRBV10-2; clone size: .; J gene: TRBJ1-2; D gene: .; CDR3 protein: CASSETGPDGYTF; CDR3 DNA: TGCGCCAGCAGTGAGACTGGACCGGATGGCTACACCTTC
V gene: TRBV27; clone size: .; J gene: TRBJ2-7; D gene: TRBD1; CDR3 protein: CASSPQGAAYEQYF; CDR3 DNA: TGTGCCAGCAGCCCACAGGGGGCCGCCTACGAGCAGTACTTC